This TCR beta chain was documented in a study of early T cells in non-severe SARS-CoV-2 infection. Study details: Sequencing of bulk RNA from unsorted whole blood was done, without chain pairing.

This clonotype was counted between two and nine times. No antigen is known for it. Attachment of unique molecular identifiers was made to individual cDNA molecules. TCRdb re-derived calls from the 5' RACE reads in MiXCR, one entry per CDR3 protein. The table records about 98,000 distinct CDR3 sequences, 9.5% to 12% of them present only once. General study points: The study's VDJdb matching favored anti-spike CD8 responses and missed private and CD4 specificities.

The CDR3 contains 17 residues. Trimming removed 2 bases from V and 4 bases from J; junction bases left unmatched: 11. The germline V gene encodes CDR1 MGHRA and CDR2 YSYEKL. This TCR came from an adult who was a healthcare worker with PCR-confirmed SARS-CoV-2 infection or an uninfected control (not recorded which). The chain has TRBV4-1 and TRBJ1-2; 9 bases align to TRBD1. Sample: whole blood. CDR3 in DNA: TGCGCCAGCAGCCAACGACCCTGGGACAGGGCCGGCTATGGCTACACCTTC. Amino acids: CASSQRPWDRAGYGYTF.